This entry lists 23 T cell receptor beta chains sequenced from one sample in a study of blood T cell repertoires in COVID-19. The method was immunoSEQ multiplex PCR; TCRdb's version includes in-frame clones alone and lacks a portion of them. The sample contains more than 300,000 clones, 80% to 90% of which appear only once. Sample: peripheral blood. Every receptor here comes from a woman aged 30 to 39 with COVID-19, enrolled during active disease.

This clone was detected only a few times. The CDR3 nucleotides read TGTGCCAGCAGTCGCGAAGCAGGGGGGAGTGGCGAGCAGTACTTC. It translates to CASSREAGGSGEQYF. This chain connects TRBV28 to TRBJ2-7, with a weak D call TRBD1 (7 bases). The germline V gene encodes CDR1 MDHEN and CDR2 SYDVKM. The CDR3 spans 15 residues. The V gene lost 5 bases and the J gene lost 6 bases, with 20 bases spanning the gap.

The chain combines TRBV27 with TRBJ2-7, with a possible D match to TRBD2 (5 bases). This CDR3 contains 11 residues. Germline loops: CDR1 MNHEY, CDR2 SMNVEV (reference sequence). V was pared by 5 bases and J by 6 bases, with 8 bases between. CDR3 bases: TGTGCCAGCAGTGGACTGGGCGAGCAGTACTTC. Translated, it gives CASSGLGEQYF.

The chain is built from TRBV4-1 and TRBJ2-1; 12 nucleotides agree with TRBD2. CDR3 size: 15 residues. Germline CDR1 is MGHRA and CDR2 is YSYEKL. V shed 3 bases, J shed 9 bases, and the junction held 6 bases outside the gene matches. The CDR3 bases are TGCGCCAGCAGCCAGAGACTAGCGGGAGTGGTTGAGCAGTTCTTC. This codes for CASSQRLAGVVEQFF.

V and J are TRBV6-5 and TRBJ1-4; D remains ambiguous. V lost 8 bases to trimming and J lost 6 bases, with 7 bases between them. CDR1 is MNHEY and CDR2 is SVGAGI in the germline V gene. This CDR3 has 11 amino acids. DNA for the CDR3: TGTGCCAGCGGAGTATATGAAAAACTGTTTTTT. As protein: CASGVYEKLFF.

This clone was recorded only once. This sequence joins TRBV30 and TRBJ2-7, with 10 bases matching TRBD2. Germline V gene data show CDR1 as GTSNPN and CDR2 as SVGIG (reference sequence). Germline trimming cut 0 bases from V and 4 bases from J; bases unmatched to any gene: 3. This CDR3 has 14 residues. The CDR3 loop is CAWSVLAGPYEQYF. DNA of the CDR3: TGTGCCTGGAGTGTACTAGCGGGACCATACGAGCAGTACTTC.

The J gene is TRBJ2-7, the V gene TRBV28; 7 bases fit TRBD1. After removal of 2 bases from V and 7 bases from J, the junction contained 8 bases not matched to a gene. Germline CDR1 is MDHEN and CDR2 is SYDVKM. CDR3 length equals 14 residues. The CDR3 DNA is TGTGCCAGCAGTTTACGGGACAGTTCTCAAGAGCAGTACTTC. This translates into CASSLRDSSQEQYF.

The chain combines TRBV2 with TRBJ2-7; tentative D call: TRBD2 (5 bases). The CDR3 spans 14 residues. V was pared by 6 bases and J by 7 bases, with 19 bases between. The germline CDR1 and CDR2 sequences are SNHLY and FYNNEI. The CDR3 DNA reads TGTGCCAGCAGGGCCCGGACGGAGTCGGGGGAGCAGTACTTC. Encoded protein: CASRARTESGEQYF.

The chain joins TRBV6-5 to TRBJ2-1, with 9 bases lining up with TRBD1. CDR1 and CDR2 from the germline V gene are MNHEY and SVGAGI. CDR3 length: 14 residues. J lost 3 bases, V lost 8 bases, and 5 bases had no gene match. The CDR3: CASYRDRDYNEQFF. The CDR3 nucleotides read TGTGCCAGCTACCGGGACAGGGACTACAATGAGCAGTTCTTC.

V usage is TRBV7-9 and J usage is TRBJ1-2; 8 bases agree with TRBD1. CDR1 is SEHNR, CDR2 FQNEAQ, per germline (reference sequence). The CDR3 spans 15 residues. With V trimmed by 6 bases and J by 13 bases, 19 bases remained unmatched. The CDR3 bases are TGTGCCAGCAGTTTTTCGGACAGGGCGAGTCAGGTACCCACCTTC. Its protein is CASSFSDRASQVPTF.

The J gene is TRBJ2-7, the V gene TRBV11-2; 10 positions match TRBD1. There are 14 residues in the CDR3. The germline V gene has CDR1 SGHAT and CDR2 FQNNGV. The V gene end was trimmed by 4 bases and the J gene end by 3 bases; junction bases not matched to a gene: 3. CDR3 loop: CASSWTGGIYEQYF. The CDR3 bases are TGTGCCAGCAGCTGGACAGGGGGGATCTACGAGCAGTACTTC.

The CDR3 DNA sequence: TGTGCCACCAGTGCCGGGACAGGGGATAATGAAAAACTGTTTTTT. This encodes CATSAGTGDNEKLFF. This rearrangement joins TRBV24-1 to TRBJ1-4; 10 nucleotides match TRBD1. V lost 5 bases, J lost 4 bases, and 3 bases stayed unmatched. This CDR3 contains 15 residues. The germline CDR1 and CDR2 sequences are KGHDR and SFDVKD.

The chain carries TRBV19 and TRBJ1-1, with D uncertain. Trimming removed 2 bases at V and 7 bases at J, with 11 bases between. Per germline, CDR1 LNHDA and CDR2 SQIVND (reference sequence). The CDR3 is 13 amino acids. CDR3 residues: CASSIITAGEAFF. In DNA, the CDR3 is TGTGCCAGTAGTATAATTACGGCAGGTGAAGCTTTCTTT.

The V call is TRBV2, the J call TRBJ2-1, with 8 bases that match TRBD2. From germline, CDR1 is SNHLY and CDR2 FYNNEI. V lost 6 bases to trimming and J lost 5 bases; unmatched junction nucleotides: 6. This CDR3 has 14 amino acids. The CDR3 DNA sequence: TGTGCCAGCAGAGGACTAGCCTTACACAATGAGCAGTTCTTC. Amino acids: CASRGLALHNEQFF.

The V and J genes are TRBV5-1 and TRBJ2-3; 7 bases fit TRBD2. Unmatched junction bases numbered 3, after V lost 2 bases and J lost 3 bases. Germline lookup yields CDR1 SGHRS and CDR2 YFSETQ. This CDR3 comprises 14 residues. CDR3 in DNA: TGCGCCAGCAGCTTTGGGACTAATACAGATACGCAGTATTTT. The encoded protein is CASSFGTNTDTQYF.

This chain connects TRBV2 to TRBJ2-1; 12 positions match TRBD2. Germline CDR1 SNHLY, CDR2 FYNNEI. V gave up 8 bases and J gave up 6 bases; unmatched junction bases: 8. There are 15 residues in the CDR3. CDR3: CASVPLAGGGNEQFF. In nucleotides, the CDR3 is TGTGCCAGCGTGCCCCTAGCGGGAGGGGGCAATGAGCAGTTCTTC.

The chain is built from TRBV20-1 and TRBJ2-7; D is perhaps TRBD2 (6 bases). From germline, CDR1 is DFQATT and CDR2 SNEGSKA (reference sequence). V was clipped by 7 bases and J by 5 bases, with 12 bases between them. The CDR3 is 11 residues long. CDR3 bases: TGCAGTGTTTCTAGCGAGGACGAGCAGTACTTC. It codes for CSVSSEDEQYF.

The gene calls are TRBV7-8 and TRBJ2-1; D gene uncertain. Germline loops: CDR1 SGHVS, CDR2 FQNEAQ. Trimming cost V 2 bases and J 6 bases, with 8 bases left between them. The CDR3 totals 13 residues. Here the CDR3 reads CASSLTLVNEQFF. CDR3 in DNA: TGTGCCAGCAGCTTAACCCTAGTCAATGAGCAGTTCTTC.

The chain links TRBV6-2 or TRBV6-3 to TRBJ1-5; 9 positions agree with TRBD1. The CDR3 runs to 15 residues. In germline, CDR1 is MNHEY, CDR2 SVGEGT. The V and J ends lost 5 bases and 8 bases, in that order; junction bases with no gene match: 10. The DNA of the CDR3 is TGTGCCAGCAGTCCGGGGACAGGGTACATCAAGCCCCAGCATTTT. Its protein product is CASSPGTGYIKPQHF.

CDR3 protein: CASRMTGGRETQYF. The CDR3 bases are TGTGCCAGCAGAATGACAGGGGGGCGGGAGACCCAGTACTTC. The chain joins TRBV6-5 to TRBJ2-5, with TRBD1 matching 9 bases. V trimming: 6 bases; J trimming: 5 bases; junction bases outside the gene matches: 7. CDR1 is MNHEY, CDR2 SVGAGI, per germline. The CDR3 is made up of 14 amino acids.

The CDR3 region has the DNA TGTGCCGCGAGATTCTCTGGGGCCAACGTCCTGACTTTC. Translation: CAARFSGANVLTF. The gene calls are TRBV19 and TRBJ2-6; no reliable D call. Looked up from germline, CDR1 is LNHDA and CDR2 is SQIVND (reference sequence). This CDR3 has 13 amino acids. The V gene lost 11 bases and the J gene lost 0 bases, with 8 bases spanning the gap.

The chain combines TRBV25-1 with TRBJ2-7, with a tentative D call TRBD1 (6 bases). CDR3 length: 14 residues. Germline CDR1 and CDR2: MGHDK and SYGVNS. V was clipped by 6 bases and J by 4 bases, with 16 bases between them. The CDR3, as DNA: TGTGCCAGCAGCATACGGGACACAAAGTACGAGCAGTACTTC. This codes for CASSIRDTKYEQYF.

The J gene is TRBJ1-2, the V gene TRBV6-5, with D uncertain. This CDR3 spans 12 amino acids. Germline assignment: CDR1 MNHEY and CDR2 SVGAGI. Trimming left V 8 bases short and J 2 bases short, with 9 bases between. CDR3 loop: CASRTGNYGYTF. DNA for the CDR3: TGTGCCAGCCGGACTGGAAACTATGGCTACACCTTC.

CDR3 region: CASSEAQGLGETQYF. CDR3 nucleotide sequence: TGTGCCAGCAGTGAAGCTCAGGGTCTGGGTGAGACCCAGTACTTC. This sequence joins TRBV6-1 and TRBJ2-5, with a weak D call TRBD1 (5 bases). The CDR3 contains 15 residues. V lost 0 bases and J lost 5, with 13 bases in between. Germline assignment: CDR1 MNHNS and CDR2 SASEGT.